Shown below are 21 T cell receptor beta chains from a single sample sequenced in a study of regulatory T cells in long-lasting Graves disease. Arm-PCR with iRepertoire HTBI primers amplified the CDR3 regions for these TCR beta libraries. TCRdb re-called the multiplex PCR reads through MiXCR, storing one row per CDR3 protein. The sample includes hundreds of thousands of distinct CDR3 sequences, about 21% of them seen just once. Time point reported: persistent/refractory GD, antithyroid drugs over 5 years with positive TRAb. There was RNA extracted from PBMCs, and the TCR library was made from it. The sequences come from peripheral blood mononuclear cells (PBMCs), collected when the disease was refractory, from a patient treated with antithyroid drugs. Receptors were obtained from a female donor with Graves disease.

This clonotype was recorded at least ten times. The rearrangement links TRBV28 to TRBJ1-2, with D unclear. CDR3 length equals 13 residues. Trimming left V 6 bases short and J 5 bases short, with 13 bases between. Per germline, CDR1 MDHEN and CDR2 SYDVKM. The CDR3 sequence: CASRKPASYGYTF. The CDR3 nucleotides read TGTGCCAGCAGAAAACCCGCCTCATATGGCTACACCTTC.

V is TRBV10-1 and J is TRBJ1-5; possibly TRBD1 for D (6 bases). The germline V gene has CDR1 WNHNN and CDR2 SYGVQD (reference sequence). The CDR3 runs to 15 residues. V was clipped by 6 bases and J by 5 bases, with 17 bases between them. The CDR3 DNA sequence: TGCGCCAGCAGGGCATCGCCCGGGGGCTATCAGCCCCAGCATTTT. Residues: CASRASPGGYQPQHF.

This clonotype was found many times. V usage is TRBV29-1 and J usage is TRBJ2-7; 9 bases are shared with TRBD2. The CDR3 totals 13 residues. J lost 3 bases, V lost 2 bases, and 2 bases had no gene match. The germline V gene has CDR1 SQVTM and CDR2 ANQGSEA. CDR3 nucleotides: TGCAGCGTTGAATATAGCGGGGGCTACGAGCAGTACTTC. It specifies CSVEYSGGYEQYF.

This chain joins TRBV7-2 and TRBJ2-6, with D possibly TRBD1 on 5 matching bases. The CDR3 loop spans 16 amino acids. Trimming took 4 bases from V and 2 from J, leaving 12 bases between them. The germline CDR1 and CDR2 sequences are SGHTA and FQGNSA. The DNA for the CDR3 is TGTGCCAGCAGCTACAACTCAGGGCCTGGGGCCAACGTCCTGACTTTC. It codes for CASSYNSGPGANVLTF. Full variable domain (missing parts from reference TRBV7-2 and TRBJ2-6): GAGVSQSPSNKVTEKGKDVELRCDPISGHTALYWYRQSLGQGLEFLIYFQGNSAPDKSGLPSDRFSAERTGGSVSTLTIQRTQQEDSAVYLCASSYNSGPGANVLTFGAGSRLTVL.

As for this clonotype: A much larger clonotype is one base distant, so this may be a read error. CDR3 loop: CSVSNGAETQYF. For the CDR3, the DNA is TGCAGCGTGTCGAACGGGGCAGAGACCCAGTACTTC. The rearrangement uses TRBV29-1 and TRBJ2-5; D might be TRBD1 or TRBD2, each matching 5 bases. V shed 6 bases and J shed 4 bases, with 12 bases lying between them. Germline CDR1 reads SQVTM; CDR2 reads ANQGSEA. The CDR3 has 12 residues.

This clonotype was counted only a few times. As DNA, the CDR3 is TGTGCCATCAGACGACAGGGGGCTGAAGCTTTCTTT. Translated: CAIRRQGAEAFF. The chain couples TRBV10-3 to TRBJ1-1; 9 nucleotides match TRBD1. The J segment lost 6 bases and the V segment lost 6 bases, leaving 2 bases of the junction unmatched. The length of the CDR3 is 12 residues. Per germline, CDR1 ENHRY and CDR2 SYGVKD.

This clonotype showed up just once. The chain employs TRBV11-2 and TRBJ1-1, with 7 bases aligning to TRBD1. Germline CDR1 reads SGHAT; CDR2 reads FQNNGV. The CDR3 has 13 residues. The V and J ends lost 6 bases and 3 bases, in that order; junction bases with no gene match: 4. The CDR3 DNA is TGTGCCAGCAGTGCCGACAGGGACACTGAAGCTTTCTTT. Protein product: CASSADRDTEAFF.

The CDR3 loop reads CASSPPGTSGSHEQFF. The CDR3 region has the DNA TGTGCCAGCTCACCGCCGGGGACTAGCGGGAGTCATGAGCAGTTCTTC. This chain uses TRBV18 with TRBJ2-1; 14 bases line up with TRBD2. The CDR3 contains 16 residues. CDR1 and CDR2 (germline): KGHSH, LQKENI. Losses at the gene ends were 3 bases for V and 8 bases for J; bases not matched to a gene: 6.

This clonotype showed up many times. The J gene is TRBJ1-2, the V gene TRBV5-1; 8 bases are shared with TRBD1. CDR1 is SGHRS, CDR2 YFSETQ, per germline. The V gene end was trimmed by 4 bases and the J gene end by 10 bases; junction bases not matched to a gene: 6. The CDR3 runs 12 residues. CDR3 DNA sequence: TGCGCCAGCAGCCTCGGACAGGGAACCTACACCTTC. Its translation: CASSLGQGTYTF.

The table lists this clonotype with many counts. The V and J genes are TRBV19 and TRBJ2-7, with D unresolved. The CDR3 sequence is 13 residues long. Trimming took off 7 bases at V and 1 base at J, with 11 bases between the two ends. Germline V lookup: CDR1 LNHDA, CDR2 SQIVND (reference sequence). CDR3 bases: TGTGCCAGTAAGCTGCCGCGATCCTACGAGCAGTACTTC. It encodes CASKLPRSYEQYF.

In its sample, this clonotype was seen many times. The V gene is TRBV11-1, the J gene TRBJ2-7, with 8 bases identical to TRBD1. The CDR3 extends over 14 amino acids. From germline, CDR1 is SGHAT and CDR2 FQDESV (reference sequence). The V and J ends lost 2 bases and 7 bases, in that order; junction bases with no gene match: 7. The CDR3 DNA follows: TGTGCCAGCAGCTTATTCCAGGGGGCAGGGGAGCAGTACTTC. Amino acid sequence: CASSLFQGAGEQYF.

This clonotype was observed a few times. J is TRBJ2-7 and V is TRBV27; tentative D call: TRBD2 (6 bases). Germline CDR1 reads MNHEY; CDR2 reads SMNVEV (reference sequence). The ends were cut back, 10 bases at V and 3 bases at J, with 22 bases in the middle. The CDR3 is 15 amino acids. The CDR3 protein is CATRRADSYYYEQYF. CDR3 sequence (DNA): TGTGCCACTCGGAGGGCCGACTCATACTACTACGAGCAGTACTTC.

There are many counts of this clonotype. This chain connects TRBV28 to TRBJ2-2; no clear D. The germline gives CDR1 MDHEN, CDR2 SYDVKM. Trimming removed 5 bases at V and 4 bases at J, with 8 bases between. There are 13 residues in the CDR3. The CDR3 region has the DNA TGTGCCAGCAGTCTCAAGCGCACCGGGGAGCTGTTTTTT. This sequence encodes CASSLKRTGELFF.

Ten or more counts support this clonotype. The genes are TRBV12-3 or TRBV12-4 and TRBJ2-3; no firm D call. The CDR3 has 14 amino acids. The V end lost 6 bases, the J end lost 5 bases, and 15 bases lay between the germline ends. CDR3 in amino acids: CASSYSRHRDTQYF. In DNA, the CDR3 is TGTGCCAGCAGCTATAGCAGGCACAGAGATACGCAGTATTTT.

This chain links TRBV5-6 with TRBJ2-7; TRBD2 matches at 11 bases. The germline V gene has CDR1 SGHDT and CDR2 YYEEEE. V lost 6 bases and J lost 3; bases outside the gene matches: 5. This CDR3 is 14 amino acids long. The CDR3 coding sequence is TGTGCCAGCAACGTGGGACTAGCGGACTACGAGCAGTACTTC. This translates into CASNVGLADYEQYF.

This clonotype has at least ten counts. The rearrangement links TRBV6-4 to TRBJ1-5, with 8 nucleotides matching TRBD1. Germline CDR1 MRHNA, CDR2 SNTAGT. This CDR3 contains 14 residues. The J segment lost 7 bases and the V segment lost 6 bases, leaving 8 bases of the junction unmatched. This CDR3 is CASSQQGGGQPQHF. CDR3 DNA sequence: TGTGCCAGCAGCCAACAGGGGGGAGGACAGCCCCAGCATTTT.

The chain recombines TRBV4-1 with TRBJ2-7; possible D gene TRBD1, 5 bases. The CDR3 has 15 residues. Germline lookup yields CDR1 MGHRA and CDR2 YSYEKL. Trimming removed 4 bases at V and 0 bases at J, with 13 bases between. The CDR3, as DNA: TGCGCCAGCAGCCCGACCAGGGCCCCCTCCTACGAGCAGTACTTC. This codes for CASSPTRAPSYEQYF.

As for this clonotype: A much larger clone differs from this one at a single base, so this may be a read error. V usage is TRBV28 and J usage is TRBJ1-2, with TRBD1 identical over 9 bases. J gave up 12 bases and V 6 bases, and 11 bases lay outside the gene matches. The germline V gene has CDR1 MDHEN and CDR2 SYDVKM. The CDR3 contains 13 residues. CDR3: CASRHTGGSGHTF. CDR3 DNA sequence: TGTGCCAGCAGACACACAGGGGGCTCGGGACACACCTTC.

This clonotype was observed many times. The chain uses TRBV5-1 and TRBJ1-2; D is possibly TRBD1 (5 bases). There are 14 residues in the CDR3. The germline V and J ends were trimmed by 4 bases and 4 bases, with 14 bases remaining between them. In germline, CDR1 is SGHRS, CDR2 YFSETQ. The CDR3 bases are TGCGCCAGCAGCCAGGACACCTCCGGCTATGGCTACACCTTC. Translation gives CASSQDTSGYGYTF.

The chain is built from TRBV4-1 and TRBJ2-5; 11 nucleotides line up with TRBD2. From germline, CDR1 is MGHRA and CDR2 YSYEKL. This CDR3 region has 17 residues. V lost 4 bases to trimming and J lost 2 bases; unmatched junction nucleotides: 9. Here the CDR3 reads CASSPGTSGSLQETQYF. CDR3 nucleotide sequence: TGCGCCAGCAGCCCGGGGACTAGCGGCAGCTTACAAGAGACCCAGTACTTC.

This clonotype was detected many times. This chain joins TRBV10-3 and TRBJ2-5; 11 positions agree with TRBD2. With 0 bases clipped from V and 4 bases from J, the junction kept 4 bases outside the gene matches. Germline lookup yields CDR1 ENHRY and CDR2 SYGVKD. The CDR3 consists of 16 residues. CDR3 DNA sequence: TGTGCCATCAGTGAGTCCCCGCTAGCGGGAGGAGAGACCCAGTACTTC. Amino acids: CAISESPLAGGETQYF.